Sequencing of this TCR beta chain was carried out in a study of blood T cell repertoires in COVID-19. This CDR3 contains 15 residues. The germline V and J ends were trimmed by 3 bases and 5 bases, with 16 bases remaining between them. Germline CDR1 reads MDHEN; CDR2 reads SYDVKM. TCRdb's table, derived via immunoSEQ multiplex PCR, lists solely in-frame clones and lacks some. The data contain over 65,000 clones, about 81% of them singletons. The sequence was collected from a human donor in a cohort sampled during active COVID-19. J is TRBJ1-2 and V is TRBV28; D is possibly TRBD1 (6 bases). The sequenced sample was peripheral blood. CDR3 DNA: TGTGCCAGCAGTTTGGGGGCTACGCTGTCTTATGGCTACACCTTC. It yields the protein CASSLGATLSYGYTF.